The 22 T cell receptor beta chains below were found in one sample sequenced in a study of T cell changes during pregnancy in multiple sclerosis. The protocol was immunoSEQ multiplex PCR, while the TCRdb copy is restricted to in-frame clones and leaves out a portion. The sample holds 70,000 to 75,000 clones; 80% to 90% are singletons and the top ten take 3.3%. Material: peripheral blood, obtained before pregnancy. Receptors originate from a female donor with multiple sclerosis, enrolled in a pregnancy study.

V usage is TRBV18 and J usage is TRBJ2-5; 7 bases are a match to TRBD1. CDR3 length: 14 amino acids. The ends lost 5 bases at V and 1 base at J; junction bases unmatched: 4. In germline, CDR1 is KGHSH, CDR2 LQKENI. In DNA, the CDR3 is TGTGCCAGCTCAGGGACAGAGATCCAAGAGACCCAGTACTTC. Its translation is CASSGTEIQETQYF.

V is TRBV6-6 and J is TRBJ2-6, with D maybe TRBD1 (6 bases). The V and J ends lost 4 bases and 4 bases respectively, with 14 bases between them. CDR1 MNHNY and CDR2 SVGAGI come from the germline V gene (reference sequence). The CDR3 extends over 16 amino acids. For the CDR3, the DNA is TGTGCCAGCAGTTTACAGGGTGGATCAGGGGCCAACGTCCTGACTTTC. It translates to CASSLQGGSGANVLTF.

The chain recombines TRBV5-6 with TRBJ1-3; 7 bases are a match to TRBD1. The V segment lost 0 bases and the J segment 8 bases; nucleotides outside the gene matches: 11. The CDR3 totals 16 residues. Germline V gene data show CDR1 as SGHDT and CDR2 as YYEEEE. The CDR3 sequence: CASSLALRGPRDTIYF. CDR3 sequence (DNA): TGTGCCAGCAGCTTGGCCCTGAGGGGGCCCCGGGACACCATATATTTT.

The chain recombines TRBV5-1 with TRBJ1-2; TRBD1 matches 7 bases. V shed 4 bases and J 2 bases; nucleotides not matched to a gene: 2. In germline, CDR1 is SGHRS, CDR2 YFSETQ. The length of the CDR3 is 13 residues. Here the CDR3 reads CASSQGQNYGYTF. The CDR3 coding sequence is TGCGCCAGCAGCCAGGGACAGAACTATGGCTACACCTTC. The variable domain in full, with the rest retrieved from reference TRBV5-1 and TRBJ1-2, is KAGVTQTPRYLIKTRGQQVTLSCSPISGHRSVSWYQQTPGQGLQFLFEYFSETQRNKGNFPGRFSGRQFSNSRSEMNVSTLELGDSALYLCASSQGQNYGYTFGSGTRLTVV.

This clone was recorded once. This chain connects TRBV9 to TRBJ2-5, with 13 nucleotides matching TRBD2. The CDR3 totals 19 residues. Germline assignment: CDR1 SGDLS and CDR2 YYNGEE. With 0 bases clipped from V and 2 bases from J, the junction kept 10 bases outside the gene matches. The CDR3, as DNA: TGTGCCAGCAGCGTAGTGGGAACTAGCGGGGGGGCGGAACAAGAGACCCAGTACTTC. Translating it yields CASSVVGTSGGAEQETQYF.

This rearrangement joins TRBV7-8 to TRBJ1-1; D is possibly TRBD1 (5 bases). CDR3 size: 14 residues. Looked up from germline, CDR1 is SGHVS and CDR2 is FQNEAQ. V lost 4 bases and J lost 4, with 13 bases in between. CDR3: CASSSKGRVTEAFF. The CDR3 region has the DNA TGTGCCAGCAGCTCCAAGGGCAGGGTCACTGAAGCTTTCTTT. Based on the CDR3 plus reference TRBV7-8 and TRBJ1-1, the full variable domain is GAGVSQSPRYKVAKRGQDVALRCDPISGHVSLFWYQQALGQGPEFLTYFQNEAQLDKSGLPSDRFFAERPEGSVSTLKIQRTQQEDSAVYLCASSSKGRVTEAFFGQGTRLTVV.

The chain is built from TRBV10-3 and TRBJ2-5; D is possibly TRBD1 (6 bases). V lost 8 bases and J 5 bases, leaving 24 bases between the germline ends. The CDR3 covers 16 residues. CDR1 is ENHRY and CDR2 is SYGVKD in the germline V gene. The CDR3 region has the DNA TGTGCCATCCAAGGGGGACCCGGGACAATGGGGGAGACCCAGTACTTC. Its translation is CAIQGGPGTMGETQYF.

This clone was counted a few times. This chain links TRBV6-1 with TRBJ1-3; 7 bases agree with TRBD1. The CDR3 length is 14 residues. Germline V gives CDR1 MNHNS, CDR2 SASEGT. J lost 4 bases, V lost 5 bases, and 5 bases had no gene match. CDR3 in DNA: TGTGCCAGCAGTAAACCGGGACAGGGAAACACCATATATTTT. As protein: CASSKPGQGNTIYF.

The chain couples TRBV5-1 to TRBJ2-1, with 8 nucleotides matching TRBD1. With V trimmed by 4 bases and J by 6 bases, 15 bases remained unmatched. This CDR3 spans 17 amino acids. Germline loops: CDR1 SGHRS, CDR2 YFSETQ. The chain's CDR3 is CASSRGTGQGRRNEQFF. DNA of the CDR3: TGCGCCAGCAGCCGGGGGACAGGACAGGGTCGTCGCAATGAGCAGTTCTTC.

This clone was seen only a few times. The junction and the germline gene differ at one end; a read error may be behind it. This chain connects TRBV30 to TRBJ1-2; D remains ambiguous. Germline V gene sequence: CDR1 GTSNPN, CDR2 SVGIG (reference sequence). The CDR3 length is 13 residues. The CDR3 reads CAWNRLLQPGVHF. In DNA form, the CDR3 reads TGTGCCTGGAACCGCCTCCTACAACCGGGAGTCCACTTC.

V usage is TRBV2 and J usage is TRBJ1-6; 8 nucleotides line up with TRBD1. Trimming took 4 bases from V and 5 from J; bases not matched to a gene: 7. Germline V CDR1 and CDR2: SNHLY, FYNNEI. The CDR3 covers 16 residues. The CDR3 here is CASSGRAGQDNSPLHF. CDR3 DNA sequence: TGTGCCAGCAGTGGACGGGCGGGACAGGATAATTCACCCCTCCACTTT.

This clone appeared once. This chain uses TRBV10-2 with TRBJ1-6; unclear D gene. Deletions cut 6 bases from V and 8 bases from J, with 17 bases between. Germline assignment: CDR1 WSHSY and CDR2 SAAADI. The CDR3 is 15 residues long. The CDR3 coding sequence is TGCGCCAGCAGGGTTCCGGGAATCGGGGATTCACCCCTCCACTTT. Translating gives CASRVPGIGDSPLHF.

The genes are TRBV4-1 and TRBJ1-1; no firm D call. This CDR3 region has 15 residues. The V end lost 5 bases, the J end lost 1 base, and 14 bases lay between the germline ends. Germline CDR1 reads MGHRA; CDR2 reads YSYEKL. The CDR3 region has the DNA TGCGCCAGCAGCAATCGGAGCACGGAGAACACTGAAGCTTTCTTT. This encodes CASSNRSTENTEAFF.

This chain joins TRBV5-1 and TRBJ2-5; the match to TRBD1 covers 7 bases. The CDR3 has 16 residues. V lost 2 bases to trimming and J lost 1 base; unmatched junction nucleotides: 8. Per the germline V gene, CDR1 is SGHRS and CDR2 is YFSETQ. The CDR3 sequence: CASSFGTALLQETQYF. The CDR3 coding sequence is TGCGCCAGCAGCTTTGGGACAGCGTTACTCCAAGAGACCCAGTACTTC.

This chain connects TRBV7-6 to TRBJ2-7; the match to TRBD2 covers 7 bases. This CDR3 is built from 15 residues. Germline loops: CDR1 SGHVS, CDR2 FNYEAQ. V was clipped by 5 bases and J by 3 bases; unmatched bases: 10. CDR3 in amino acids: CASSPQLAQDYEQYF. CDR3 nucleotides: TGTGCCAGCAGCCCCCAACTAGCGCAAGACTACGAGCAGTACTTC.

The V and J genes are TRBV5-4 and TRBJ1-2; D possibly corresponds to TRBD1 (5 bases). V was trimmed by 1 base and J by 2 bases, leaving 24 bases between them. Germline V gene sequence: CDR1 SGHNT, CDR2 YYREEE (reference sequence). The CDR3 length is 19 residues. This CDR3 reads CASSLRFWGGRGRNYGYTF. The CDR3 DNA follows: TGTGCCAGCAGCTTGAGGTTTTGGGGAGGGAGGGGCAGGAACTATGGCTACACCTTC.

This clone was found once. V and J are TRBV4-3 and TRBJ1-1; no definite D call. Germline CDR1 reads LGHNA; CDR2 reads YSLEER. V was trimmed by 1 base and J by 0 bases, leaving 18 bases between them. CDR3 length: 18 residues. CDR3 in DNA: TGCGCCAGCAGCCAAGTCCCTAGACTAAAATTAATGAACACTGAAGCTTTCTTT. Translating it yields CASSQVPRLKLMNTEAFF.

The CDR3 loop reads CAWSVLDRVYEQYF. For the CDR3, the DNA is TGTGCCTGGAGTGTACTGGACAGGGTTTACGAGCAGTACTTC. The chain recombines TRBV30 with TRBJ2-7; TRBD1 matches 8 bases. This CDR3 comprises 14 residues. In germline, CDR1 is GTSNPN, CDR2 SVGIG (reference sequence). V shed 0 bases, J shed 4 bases, and the junction held 5 bases outside the gene matches.

The chain links TRBV2 to TRBJ2-5; D uncertain. The V gene lost 4 bases and the J gene lost 1 base, with 10 bases spanning the gap. The CDR3 is 14 residues long. CDR1 is SNHLY and CDR2 is FYNNEI in the germline V gene. CDR3 in DNA: TGTGCCAGCAGTGGCCAGGCGATCCAAGAGACCCAGTACTTC. Amino acid sequence: CASSGQAIQETQYF.

V and J are TRBV6-6 and TRBJ2-1, with D possibly TRBD2 on 6 matching bases. CDR1 is MNHNY and CDR2 is SVGAGI in the germline V gene (reference sequence). The V and J ends lost 0 bases and 3 bases respectively, with 12 bases between them. This CDR3 is built from 16 residues. CDR3 amino acids: CASSYSQPTSYNEQFF. The CDR3 bases are TGTGCCAGCAGTTACTCACAGCCGACTAGCTACAATGAGCAGTTCTTC.

The rearrangement joins TRBV30 to TRBJ2-3, with D unclear. Trimming shortened V by 1 base and J by 3 bases, and 5 bases separated the two germline ends. The CDR3 length is 12 residues. From germline, CDR1 is GTSNPN and CDR2 SVGIG (reference sequence). CDR3 bases: TGTGCCTGGAGTGGAGCGACAGATACGCAGTATTTT. Its protein product is CAWSGATDTQYF.

The rearrangement links TRBV6-5 to TRBJ2-3, with 9 positions matching TRBD1. This CDR3 has 15 residues. The germline V gene encodes CDR1 MNHEY and CDR2 SVGAGI. J was trimmed by 2 bases and V by 7 bases; bases with no gene match: 7. CDR3 nucleotide sequence: TGTGCCAGCACCTTGGACAGGGGACACACAGATACGCAGTATTTT. Translated: CASTLDRGHTDTQYF.